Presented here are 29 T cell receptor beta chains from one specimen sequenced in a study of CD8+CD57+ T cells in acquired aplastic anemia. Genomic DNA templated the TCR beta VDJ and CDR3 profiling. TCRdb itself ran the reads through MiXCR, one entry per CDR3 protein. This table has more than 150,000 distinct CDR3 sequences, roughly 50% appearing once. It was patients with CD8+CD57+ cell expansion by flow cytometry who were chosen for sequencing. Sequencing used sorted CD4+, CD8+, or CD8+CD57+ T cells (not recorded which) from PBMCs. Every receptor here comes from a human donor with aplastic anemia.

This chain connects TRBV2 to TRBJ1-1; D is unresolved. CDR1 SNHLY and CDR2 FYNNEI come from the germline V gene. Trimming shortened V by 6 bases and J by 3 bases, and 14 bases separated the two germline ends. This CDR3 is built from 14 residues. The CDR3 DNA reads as TGTGCCAGCAGCGGAGGAGGCAGATACACTGAAGCTTTCTTT. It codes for CASSGGGRYTEAFF.

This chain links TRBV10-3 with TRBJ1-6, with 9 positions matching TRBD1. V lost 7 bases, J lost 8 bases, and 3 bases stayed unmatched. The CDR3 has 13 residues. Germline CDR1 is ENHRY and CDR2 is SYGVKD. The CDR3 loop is CAIKQGADSPLHF. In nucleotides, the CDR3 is TGTGCCATCAAACAGGGGGCTGATTCACCCCTCCACTTT.

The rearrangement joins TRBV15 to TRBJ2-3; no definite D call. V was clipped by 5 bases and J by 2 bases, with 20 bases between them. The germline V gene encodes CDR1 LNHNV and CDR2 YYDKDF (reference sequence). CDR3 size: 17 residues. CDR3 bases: TGTGCCACCAGCGGTTACGGAAGGGATTTGGTCACAGATACGCAGTATTTT. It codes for CATSGYGRDLVTDTQYF.

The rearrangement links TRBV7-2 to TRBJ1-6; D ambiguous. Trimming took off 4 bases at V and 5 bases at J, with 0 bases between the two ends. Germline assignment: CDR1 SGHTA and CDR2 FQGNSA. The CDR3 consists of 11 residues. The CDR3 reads CASSYNSPLHF. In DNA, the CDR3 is TGTGCCAGCAGCTATAATTCACCCCTCCACTTT. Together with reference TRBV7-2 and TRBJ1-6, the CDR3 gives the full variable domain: GAGVSQSPSNKVTEKGKDVELRCDPISGHTALYWYRQSLGQGLEFLIYFQGNSAPDKSGLPSDRFSAERTGGSVSTLTIQRTQQEDSAVYLCASSYNSPLHFGNGTRLTVT.

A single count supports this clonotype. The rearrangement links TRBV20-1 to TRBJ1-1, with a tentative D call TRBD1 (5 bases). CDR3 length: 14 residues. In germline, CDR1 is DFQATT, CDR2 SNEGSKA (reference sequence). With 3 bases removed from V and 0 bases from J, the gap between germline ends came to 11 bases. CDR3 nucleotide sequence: TGCAGTGCTAGGGGTCGGGGCTTGAACACTGAAGCTTTCTTT. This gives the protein CSARGRGLNTEAFF.

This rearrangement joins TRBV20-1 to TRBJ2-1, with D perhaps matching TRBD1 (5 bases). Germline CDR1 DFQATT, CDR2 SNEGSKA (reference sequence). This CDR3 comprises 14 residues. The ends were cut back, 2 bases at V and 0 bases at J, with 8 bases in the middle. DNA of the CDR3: TGCAGTGCTAGAAGGGGCTCCTCCTACAATGAGCAGTTCTTC. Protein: CSARRGSSYNEQFF.

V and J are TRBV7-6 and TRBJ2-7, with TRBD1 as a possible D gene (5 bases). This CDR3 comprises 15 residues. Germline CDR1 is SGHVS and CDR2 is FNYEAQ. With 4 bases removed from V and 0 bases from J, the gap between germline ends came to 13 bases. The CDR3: CASSSPLQGSYEQYF. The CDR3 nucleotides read TGTGCCAGCAGCTCGCCGCTCCAGGGCTCCTACGAGCAGTACTTC.

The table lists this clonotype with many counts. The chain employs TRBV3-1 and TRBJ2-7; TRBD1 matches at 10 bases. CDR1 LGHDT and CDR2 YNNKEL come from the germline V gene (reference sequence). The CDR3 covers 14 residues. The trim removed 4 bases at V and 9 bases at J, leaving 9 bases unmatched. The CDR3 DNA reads TGTGCCAGCAGCCCCAACCGGGGACAGGGGACGCAGTACTTC. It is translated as CASSPNRGQGTQYF.

CDR3: CATSDFPGVRHEQFF. CDR3 nucleotides: TGTGCCACCAGTGATTTCCCCGGGGTTAGGCATGAGCAGTTCTTC. V and J are TRBV24-1 and TRBJ2-1; maybe TRBD2 (5 bases). The V and J ends lost 1 base and 8 bases respectively, with 14 bases between them. The CDR3 loop spans 15 amino acids. The V gene's germline CDR1 is KGHDR and CDR2 SFDVKD.

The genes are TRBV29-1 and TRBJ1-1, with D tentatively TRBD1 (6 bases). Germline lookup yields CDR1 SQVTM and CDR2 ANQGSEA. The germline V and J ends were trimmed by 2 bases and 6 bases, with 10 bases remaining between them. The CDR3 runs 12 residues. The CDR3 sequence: CSVEPTGPEAFF. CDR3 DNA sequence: TGCAGCGTTGAACCGACAGGTCCTGAAGCTTTCTTT.

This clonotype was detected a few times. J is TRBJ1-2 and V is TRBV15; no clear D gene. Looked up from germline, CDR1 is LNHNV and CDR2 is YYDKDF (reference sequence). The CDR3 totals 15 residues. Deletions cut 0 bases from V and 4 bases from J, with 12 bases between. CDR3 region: CATSREGRQPYGYTF. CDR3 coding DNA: TGTGCCACCAGCAGAGAAGGACGGCAGCCCTATGGCTACACCTTC.

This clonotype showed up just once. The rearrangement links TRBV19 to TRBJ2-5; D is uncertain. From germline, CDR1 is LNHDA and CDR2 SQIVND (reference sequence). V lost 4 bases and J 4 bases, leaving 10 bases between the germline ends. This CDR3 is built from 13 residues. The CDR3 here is CASSKPDGETQYF. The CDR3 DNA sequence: TGTGCCAGTAGTAAGCCCGATGGAGAGACCCAGTACTTC.

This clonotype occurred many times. The CDR3 nucleotides read TGTGCCAGCAGGCCTGGGGGGACAGATACGCAGTATTTT. As protein: CASRPGGTDTQYF. J is TRBJ2-3 and V is TRBV6-1; D possibly corresponds to TRBD2 (6 bases). V lost 6 bases, J lost 3 bases, and 10 bases lay in between. The CDR3 runs 13 residues. Germline V gene data show CDR1 as MNHNS and CDR2 as SASEGT.

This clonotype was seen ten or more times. The CDR3 region is CASSSLRVQETQYF. The CDR3 bases are TGTGCCAGCAGCTCCCTTAGGGTCCAAGAGACCCAGTACTTC. This chain uses TRBV7-2 with TRBJ2-5; no clear D. The CDR3 runs 14 residues. From germline, CDR1 is SGHTA and CDR2 FQGNSA. Trimming stripped 4 bases from V and 1 base from J, with 10 bases between.

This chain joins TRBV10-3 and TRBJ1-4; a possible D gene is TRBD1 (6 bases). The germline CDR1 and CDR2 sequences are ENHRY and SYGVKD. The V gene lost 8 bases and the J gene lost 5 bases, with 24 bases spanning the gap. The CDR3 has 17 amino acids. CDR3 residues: CAIAKSGKTGPNEKLFF. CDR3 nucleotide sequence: TGTGCCATCGCGAAGTCCGGGAAGACAGGACCAAATGAAAAACTGTTTTTT.

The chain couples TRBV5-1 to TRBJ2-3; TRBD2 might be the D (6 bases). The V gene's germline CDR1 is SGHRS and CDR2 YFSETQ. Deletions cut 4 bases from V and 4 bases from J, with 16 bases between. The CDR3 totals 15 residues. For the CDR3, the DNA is TGCGCCAGCAGCCTCGCCAGCGGGCAGGCAGATACGCAGTATTTT. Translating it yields CASSLASGQADTQYF. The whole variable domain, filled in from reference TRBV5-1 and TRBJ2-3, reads KAGVTQTPRYLIKTRGQQVTLSCSPISGHRSVSWYQQTPGQGLQFLFEYFSETQRNKGNFPGRFSGRQFSNSRSEMNVSTLELGDSALYLCASSLASGQADTQYFGPGTRLTVL.

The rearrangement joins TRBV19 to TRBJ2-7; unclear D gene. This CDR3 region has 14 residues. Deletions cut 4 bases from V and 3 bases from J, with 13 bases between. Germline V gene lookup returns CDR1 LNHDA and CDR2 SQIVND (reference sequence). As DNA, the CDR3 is TGTGCCAGTAGTAGGACCGGTCTTAACTACGAGCAGTACTTC. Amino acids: CASSRTGLNYEQYF.

The CDR3 DNA sequence: TGCAGTGCTAGAGATCCAGCGAAGAACTCCTACGAGCAGTACTTC. Translated: CSARDPAKNSYEQYF. The V call is TRBV20-1, the J call TRBJ2-7; D remains ambiguous. Trimming cost V 0 bases and J 0 bases, with 12 bases left between them. CDR1 and CDR2 from the germline V gene are DFQATT and SNEGSKA (reference sequence). The CDR3 sequence is 15 residues long.

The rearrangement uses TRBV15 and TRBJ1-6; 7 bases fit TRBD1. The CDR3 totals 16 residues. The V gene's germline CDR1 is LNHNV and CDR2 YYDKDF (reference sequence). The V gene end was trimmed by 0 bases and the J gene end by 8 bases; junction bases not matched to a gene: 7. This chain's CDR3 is CATSREIGGVDSPLHF. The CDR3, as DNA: TGTGCCACCAGCAGAGAAATAGGGGGCGTAGATTCACCCCTCCACTTT.

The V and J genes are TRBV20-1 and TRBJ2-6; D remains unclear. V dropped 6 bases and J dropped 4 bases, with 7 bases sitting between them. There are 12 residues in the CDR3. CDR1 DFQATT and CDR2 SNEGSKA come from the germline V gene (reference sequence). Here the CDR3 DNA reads TGCAGTGCCGACGCAGGGGCCAACGTCCTGACTTTC. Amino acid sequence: CSADAGANVLTF.

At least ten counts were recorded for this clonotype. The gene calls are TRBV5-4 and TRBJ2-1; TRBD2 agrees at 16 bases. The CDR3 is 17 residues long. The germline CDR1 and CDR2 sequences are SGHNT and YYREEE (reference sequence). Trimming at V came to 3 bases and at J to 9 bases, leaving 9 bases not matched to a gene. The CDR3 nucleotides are TGTGCCAGCAGCTCCGGGACTAGCGGGAGGGGCATCGGTGAGCAGTTCTTC. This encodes CASSSGTSGRGIGEQFF.

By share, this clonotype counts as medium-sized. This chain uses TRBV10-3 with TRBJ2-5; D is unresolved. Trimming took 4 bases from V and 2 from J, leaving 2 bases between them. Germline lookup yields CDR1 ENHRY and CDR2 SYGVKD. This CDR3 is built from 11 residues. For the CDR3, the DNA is TGTGCCATCAGTGCACAAGAGACCCAGTACTTC. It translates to CAISAQETQYF.

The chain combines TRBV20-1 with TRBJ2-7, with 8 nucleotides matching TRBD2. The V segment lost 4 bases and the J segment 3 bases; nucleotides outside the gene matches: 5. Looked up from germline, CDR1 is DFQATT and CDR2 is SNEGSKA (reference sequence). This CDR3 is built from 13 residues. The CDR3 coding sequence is TGCAGTGCTATAGCGGGGATCATCTACGAGCAGTACTTC. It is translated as CSAIAGIIYEQYF.

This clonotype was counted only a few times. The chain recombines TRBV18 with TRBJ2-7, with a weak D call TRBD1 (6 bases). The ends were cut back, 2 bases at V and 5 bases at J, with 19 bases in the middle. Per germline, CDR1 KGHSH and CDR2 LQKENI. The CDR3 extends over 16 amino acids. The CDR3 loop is CASSPSGVINLNEQYF. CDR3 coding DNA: TGTGCCAGCTCACCATCAGGGGTCATTAACCTAAACGAGCAGTACTTC. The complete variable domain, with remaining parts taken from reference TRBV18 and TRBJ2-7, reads NAGVMQNPRHLVRRRGQEARLRCSPMKGHSHVYWYRQLPEEGLKFMVYLQKENIIDESGMPKERFSAEFPKEGPSILRIQQVVRGDSAAYFCASSPSGVINLNEQYFGPGTRLTVT.

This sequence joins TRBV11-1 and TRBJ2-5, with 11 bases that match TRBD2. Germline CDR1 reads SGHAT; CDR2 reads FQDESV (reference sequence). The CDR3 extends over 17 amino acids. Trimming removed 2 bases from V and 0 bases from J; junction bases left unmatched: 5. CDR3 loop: CASSLRSSGGYQETQYF. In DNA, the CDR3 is TGTGCCAGCAGCTTAAGATCTAGCGGGGGGTACCAAGAGACCCAGTACTTC.

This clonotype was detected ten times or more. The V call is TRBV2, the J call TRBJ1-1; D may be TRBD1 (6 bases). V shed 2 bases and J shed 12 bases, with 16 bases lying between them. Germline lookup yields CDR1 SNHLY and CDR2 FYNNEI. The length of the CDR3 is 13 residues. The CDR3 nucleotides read TGTGCCAGCAGTGAAATGGGATCGGGGGCAACTTTCTTT. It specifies CASSEMGSGATFF.

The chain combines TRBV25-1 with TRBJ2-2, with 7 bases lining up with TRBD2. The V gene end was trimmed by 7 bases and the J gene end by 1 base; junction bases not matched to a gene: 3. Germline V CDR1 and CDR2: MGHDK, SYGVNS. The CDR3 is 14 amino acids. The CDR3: CASTWEGNTGELFF. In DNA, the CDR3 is TGTGCCAGCACGTGGGAGGGGAACACCGGGGAGCTGTTTTTT.

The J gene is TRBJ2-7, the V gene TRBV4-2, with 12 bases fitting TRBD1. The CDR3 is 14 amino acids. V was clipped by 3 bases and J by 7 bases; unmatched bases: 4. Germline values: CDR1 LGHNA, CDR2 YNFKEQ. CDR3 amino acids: CASSQGQGAEEQYF. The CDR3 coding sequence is TGTGCCAGCAGCCAGGGACAGGGGGCAGAAGAGCAGTACTTC.

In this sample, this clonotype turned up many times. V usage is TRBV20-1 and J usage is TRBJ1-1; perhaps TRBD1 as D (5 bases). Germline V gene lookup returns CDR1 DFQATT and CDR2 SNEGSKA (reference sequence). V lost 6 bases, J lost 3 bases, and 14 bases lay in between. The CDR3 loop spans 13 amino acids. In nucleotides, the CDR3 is TGCAGTGCAAGGGACGGTGCGGACACTGAAGCTTTCTTT. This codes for CSARDGADTEAFF.